The 22 T cell receptor beta chains below were found in one sample sequenced in a study of blood T cell repertoires in COVID-19. Measured with immunoSEQ multiplex PCR; TCRdb has only the in-frame clones, and not every one. The table lists 170,000 or so clones, approximately 86% of them singletons. The specimen was peripheral blood. The source of these receptors is a man between 45 and 60 years old with active or convalescent COVID-19.

The chain uses TRBV10-2 and TRBJ2-5, with 9 bases identical to TRBD1. V was pared by 8 bases and J by 9 bases, with 10 bases of the junction left unmatched. Germline V gene data show CDR1 as WSHSY and CDR2 as SAAADI. The CDR3 is 13 amino acids. CDR3 DNA sequence: TGCGCCAGCGGAGAACAGGGGGCGGTGGCCCAGTACTTC. Translation: CASGEQGAVAQYF.

The gene calls are TRBV14 and TRBJ1-1; D not certain. Germline V lookup: CDR1 SGHDN, CDR2 FVKESK. The CDR3 spans 16 residues. V was pared by 1 base and J by 3 bases, with 15 bases between. As DNA, the CDR3 is TGTGCCAGCAGCCAAGGGAGGATGATTCGGGACACTGAAGCTTTCTTT. Protein product: CASSQGRMIRDTEAFF.

A remark on this clone: At one end the junction does not follow the germline gene, possibly because of a read error. The chain employs TRBV19 and TRBJ2-5, with 7 bases that match TRBD1. CDR3 length equals 13 residues. CDR1 and CDR2 from the germline V gene are LNHDA and SQIVND (reference sequence). CDR3 amino acids: CAGSKGARETQYF. CDR3 nucleotide sequence: TGTGCCGGTAGTAAGGGGGCACGGGAGACCCAGTACTTC. The whole variable domain, filled in from reference TRBV19 and TRBJ2-5, reads DGGITQSPKYLFRKEGQNVTLSCEQNLNHDAMYWYRQDPGQGLRLIYYSQIVNDFQKGDIAEGYSVSREKKESFPLTVTSAQKNPTAFYLCAGSKGARETQYFGPGTRLLVL.

The chain is built from TRBV5-1 and TRBJ1-4; 10 bases map to TRBD1. V trimming: 4 bases; J trimming: 6 bases; junction bases outside the gene matches: 3. CDR3 length: 14 amino acids. Germline V gene sequence: CDR1 SGHRS, CDR2 YFSETQ. In DNA form, the CDR3 reads TGCGCCAGCAGCATCGGGACAGGGGATGAAAAACTGTTTTTT. Translating gives CASSIGTGDEKLFF. Variable domain in full (rest from reference TRBV5-1 and TRBJ1-4): KAGVTQTPRYLIKTRGQQVTLSCSPISGHRSVSWYQQTPGQGLQFLFEYFSETQRNKGNFPGRFSGRQFSNSRSEMNVSTLELGDSALYLCASSIGTGDEKLFFGSGTQLSVL.

The chain carries TRBV7-2 and TRBJ1-1; 8 bases align to TRBD1. Trimming at V came to 2 bases and at J to 4 bases, leaving 6 bases not matched to a gene. Germline assignment: CDR1 SGHTA and CDR2 FQGNSA. This CDR3 is 15 amino acids long. This CDR3 is CASSLWTGRGTEAFF. The CDR3 nucleotides read TGTGCCAGCAGCTTATGGACAGGGCGAGGCACTGAAGCTTTCTTT.

In its sample, this clone was seen a few times. The sample holds other DNA sequences that translate to the same CDR3. This CDR3 is CASSPGQGTEKLFF. The CDR3 DNA reads TGTGCCAGTAGCCCGGGACAGGGTACTGAAAAACTGTTTTTT. The V call is TRBV19, the J call TRBJ1-4, with TRBD1 identical over 9 bases. CDR3 size: 14 residues. Trimming removed 6 bases from V and 7 bases from J; junction bases left unmatched: 6. Germline V lookup: CDR1 LNHDA, CDR2 SQIVND (reference sequence).

The chain combines TRBV29-1 with TRBJ1-2, with 7 bases fitting TRBD1. Unmatched junction bases numbered 4, after V lost 7 bases and J lost 2 bases. CDR1 and CDR2 from the germline V gene are SQVTM and ANQGSEA. The CDR3 runs 12 residues. CDR3: CSATGANYGYTF. DNA of the CDR3: TGCAGCGCCACAGGGGCAAACTATGGCTACACCTTC.

The V call is TRBV7-9, the J call TRBJ2-2; no definite D call. With 2 bases removed from V and 1 base from J, the gap between germline ends came to 5 bases. In germline, CDR1 is SEHNR, CDR2 FQNEAQ (reference sequence). The CDR3 is 14 amino acids. This CDR3 is CASSLSGNTGELFF. CDR3 sequence (DNA): TGTGCCAGCAGCTTATCCGGGAACACCGGGGAGCTGTTTTTT.

The rearrangement links TRBV7-9 to TRBJ1-2; 8 bases line up with TRBD1. CDR1 is SEHNR and CDR2 is FQNEAQ in the germline V gene (reference sequence). Trimming cost V 6 bases and J 11 bases; bases outside gene matches: 8. There are 12 residues in the CDR3. CDR3 in DNA: TGTGCCAGCAGTTTGGACAGGGAAAGGTACACCTTC. Its translation: CASSLDRERYTF.

This clone was counted only a few times. This chain connects TRBV12-3 or TRBV12-4 to TRBJ2-5; TRBD1 is a possible D gene (6 bases). The CDR3 is made up of 13 amino acids. V shed 3 bases and J shed 5 bases, with 10 bases lying between them. The DNA of the CDR3 is TGTGCCAGCAGTTTTGTCAGGGGCGAGACCCAGTACTTC. Residues: CASSFVRGETQYF.

The J gene is TRBJ1-4, the V gene TRBV6-1; D uncertain. Trimming cost V 3 bases and J 4 bases, with 9 bases left between them. From germline, CDR1 is MNHNS and CDR2 SASEGT. This CDR3 has 14 residues. The CDR3 DNA reads as TGTGCCAGCAGTGACGTAGGCGGTAATGAAAAACTGTTTTTT. It encodes CASSDVGGNEKLFF.

The rearrangement uses TRBV21-1 and TRBJ1-1; TRBD1 is the table's D call and was not checked against the DNA. TRBV21-1 is deemed a pseudogene. The CDR3 loop spans 15 amino acids. The DNA for the CDR3 is TGTGCCAGCAGCAAACGGGACAGTCTGAACACTGAAGCTTTCTTT. This translates into CASSKRDSLNTEAFF.

The chain has TRBV12-3 or TRBV12-4 and TRBJ1-1; the D is unclear. The CDR3 has 13 residues. The V end was cut by 4 bases, the J end by 8 bases, with 14 bases between. The CDR3 DNA reads TGTGCCAGCAGTTCCTCCTTGGGCCTAGAAGCTTTCTTT. This codes for CASSSSLGLEAFF.

The chain is built from TRBV6-5 and TRBJ1-6, with D perhaps TRBD1 (5 bases). The CDR3 has 13 amino acids. V was trimmed by 2 bases and J by 7 bases, leaving 6 bases between them. In germline, CDR1 is MNHEY, CDR2 SVGAGI. The DNA for the CDR3 is TGTGCCAGCAGTTACCCAGGGAATTCACCCCTCCACTTT. This translates into CASSYPGNSPLHF.

This chain uses TRBV5-1 with TRBJ2-1; the D gene is possibly TRBD2 (6 bases). V lost 1 base, J lost 4 bases, and 9 bases lay in between. Per the germline V gene, CDR1 is SGHRS and CDR2 is YFSETQ. This CDR3 region has 14 residues. The CDR3: CASSLTGEYNEQFF. The CDR3 DNA sequence: TGCGCCAGCAGCTTGACGGGGGAATACAATGAGCAGTTCTTC.

The V call is TRBV2, the J call TRBJ1-5; TRBD1 might be the D (6 bases). Germline-derived CDR1 and CDR2 are SNHLY and FYNNEI. The CDR3 contains 14 residues. Deletions cut 4 bases from V and 6 bases from J, with 13 bases between. The CDR3 spells CASSVGGGVQPQHF. The CDR3, as DNA: TGTGCCAGCAGTGTGGGAGGGGGGGTTCAGCCCCAGCATTTT.

Written as DNA, the CDR3 is TGTGCCAGCAGTTACTCGGCAGGGGGGAGGACTGAAGCTTTCTTT. Its translation is CASSYSAGGRTEAFF. The V and J genes are TRBV6-5 and TRBJ1-1; TRBD1 aligns across 7 bases. CDR3 size: 15 residues. Trimming took 0 bases from V and 5 from J; bases not matched to a gene: 6. CDR1 is MNHEY, CDR2 SVGAGI, per germline.

This chain links TRBV5-6 with TRBJ1-1; possibly TRBD1 for D (6 bases). The V gene's germline CDR1 is SGHDT and CDR2 YYEEEE. CDR3 size: 13 residues. Trimming shortened V by 1 base and J by 7 bases, and 11 bases separated the two germline ends. CDR3 amino acids: CASSLPQGLEAFF. The CDR3 coding sequence is TGTGCCAGCAGCTTGCCACAGGGCCTTGAAGCTTTCTTT.

J is TRBJ1-5 and V is TRBV28; the D gene is possibly TRBD1 (6 bases). The length of the CDR3 is 12 residues. Germline CDR1 reads MDHEN; CDR2 reads SYDVKM. V was cut by 4 bases and J by 9 bases, with 10 bases left in between. The CDR3 DNA is TGTGCCAGCAGTTGGACAGTTGGGCCCCAGCATTTT. It codes for CASSWTVGPQHF. Looking up the rest from reference TRBV28 and TRBJ1-5 gives the full variable domain: DVKVTQSSRYLVKRTGEKVFLECVQDMDHENMFWYRQDPGLGLRLIYFSYDVKMKEKGDIPEGYSVSREKKERFSLILESASTNQTSMYLCASSWTVGPQHFGDGTRLSIL.

The genes are TRBV3-1 (or the pseudogene TRBV3-2) and TRBJ1-6; possibly TRBD1 for D (6 bases). Germline assignment: CDR1 LGHDT and CDR2 YNNKEL (reference sequence). V lost 8 bases to trimming and J lost 5 bases, with 10 bases between them. The CDR3 spans 13 residues. For the CDR3, the DNA is TGTGCCAGCGCCCACAGGGATAATTCACCCCTCCACTTT. This translates into CASAHRDNSPLHF.

This clone was counted a few times. The chain has TRBV27 and TRBJ2-1, with 10 bases matching TRBD1. The CDR3 runs 16 residues. V was pared by 6 bases and J by 7 bases, with 12 bases of the junction left unmatched. Germline V gives CDR1 MNHEY, CDR2 SMNVEV (reference sequence). The CDR3 sequence is CASSLDRGRRGNEQFF. DNA for the CDR3: TGTGCCAGCAGCCTCGACAGGGGGCGCAGGGGGAATGAGCAGTTCTTC.

This rearrangement joins TRBV28 to TRBJ2-6, with 15 bases fitting TRBD2. Trimming removed 7 bases from V and 2 bases from J; junction bases left unmatched: 6. Germline V gives CDR1 MDHEN, CDR2 SYDVKM. This CDR3 is built from 18 residues. The CDR3 DNA sequence: TGTGCCAGCACTAGGACTAGCGGGAGGGCGGCTGGGGCCAACGTCCTGACTTTC. It specifies CASTRTSGRAAGANVLTF. The entire variable domain, with the rest obtained from reference TRBV28 and TRBJ2-6, is as follows: DVKVTQSSRYLVKRTGEKVFLECVQDMDHENMFWYRQDPGLGLRLIYFSYDVKMKEKGDIPEGYSVSREKKERFSLILESASTNQTSMYLCASTRTSGRAAGANVLTFGAGSRLTVL.